A selection of T cell receptor beta chains follows, all from one sample in a study of control samples from healthy donors and cancer patients. Sequencing was performed with immunoSEQ multiplex PCR; in TCRdb, only in-frame clones are kept and a portion is missing. The sample holds 100,000 to 150,000 clones, 92% seen once. Material: PBMCs. The receptor set was obtained from an elderly man with head and neck cancer. Each CDR3 is given with its conserved first and last residue. D genes are given only for firm matches. Not every row has a clone size; where given, it reads once, few, many or a size class.

j_call clone_size d_call v_call cdr3_nt cdr3_aa
TRBJ2-2 - - TRBV15 TGTGCCACCAGCACCCCCTTTGGCAGATCGAACACCGGGGAGCTGTTTTTT CATSTPFGRSNTGELFF
TRBJ2-5 - TRBD2 TRBV5-1 TGCGCCAGCAGCTTCGGGACTAGCGGGGGAGAGACCCAGTACTTC CASSFGTSGGETQYF
TRBJ2-7 - TRBD2 TRBV2 TGTGCCAGCGGCCATTCTCCGGGACTAGCGGGGGTCCAGAGCTCCTACGAGCAGTACTTC CASGHSPGLAGVQSSYEQYF
TRBJ2-7 - TRBD2 TRBV30 TGTGCCGGGACGGGCGGGAGGGTCCAGAGAGAGCAGTACTTC CAGTGGRVQREQYF
TRBJ1-6 - - TRBV6-5 TGTGCCAGCAGCCTCGACAGAAGAAGGCATTCACCCCTCCACTTT CASSLDRRRHSPLHF
TRBJ1-6 - - TRBV15 TGTGCCACCAGCCAGTTCGCTAATTCACCCCTCCACTTT CATSQFANSPLHF
TRBJ1-1 - - TRBV9 TGTGCCAGCAGCGTAGCGGAACTGTCGGGCACTGAAGCTTTCTTT CASSVAELSGTEAFF
TRBJ2-7 - - TRBV19 TGTGCCAGTAGAAGACGTAGCTCCTACGAGCAGTACTTC CASRRRSSYEQYF
TRBJ2-5 - TRBD2 TRBV7-2 TGTGCCAGCAGCCGGACTAGCGGACAAGAGACCCAGTACTTC CASSRTSGQETQYF
TRBJ1-3 - - TRBV5-4 TGTGCCAGCAGCTCGTTACAGACGAGCTCTGGAAACACCATATATTTT CASSSLQTSSGNTIYF
TRBJ2-2 - TRBD2 TRBV5-5 TGTGCCAGCAGCTTCCTCAGCGGGGGGGCCTATGGCGGGGAGCTGTTTTTT CASSFLSGGAYGGELFF
TRBJ2-1 - TRBD2 TRBV6-1 TGTGCCAGCAGTGCGGCTAGCGGGGGCTCGAGCTCCTACAATGAGCAGTTCTTC CASSAASGGSSSYNEQFF
TRBJ2-2 - - TRBV9 TGTGCCAGCAGCGTCACCTCGGCGGGAAACACCGGGGAGCTGTTTTTT CASSVTSAGNTGELFF
TRBJ2-3 - TRBD1 TRBV27 TGTGCCAGCAGTCGATATGGCCCCACAGGGGCCGATTCTAGCACAGATACGCAGTATTTT CASSRYGPTGADSSTDTQYF
TRBJ2-5 - TRBD2 TRBV4-3 TGCGCCAGCAGCCAAGGTCTCCTAGCGGGAGGACTACAAGAGACCCAGTACTTC CASSQGLLAGGLQETQYF
TRBJ2-3 - - TRBV7-6 TGTGCCAGCAGCCGAGCAGGAGATACGCAGTATTTT CASSRAGDTQYF
TRBJ1-3 - - TRBV6-6 TGTGCCAGCAGTCGCCCCCTCTCTACCCGGGGCCTCGGAAACACCATATATTTT CASSRPLSTRGLGNTIYF
TRBJ2-3 - - TRBV15 TGTGCCACCAGCAACCGACAGCCTAGCACAGATACGCAGTATTTT CATSNRQPSTDTQYF
TRBJ2-3 - TRBD2 TRBV7-9 TGTGCCAGAGCGGGGTCCCCTTTTGATACGCAGTATTTT CARAGSPFDTQYF
TRBJ2-2 - - TRBV5-1 TGCGCCAGCAGCTTGCAGGGGACCAACACCGGGGAGCTGTTTTTT CASSLQGTNTGELFF
TRBJ1-2 - - TRBV6-1 TGTGCCAGCAGTGAAGATCCCGGAAGCTATGGCTACACCTTC CASSEDPGSYGYTF
TRBJ1-6 - - TRBV30 TGTGCCATGCCGTCCGGACAGCTCCTCTCCTATAATTCACCCCTCCACTTT CAMPSGQLLSYNSPLHF
TRBJ2-6 - TRBD1 TRBV11-2 TGTGCCAGCAGCGGGTGGGACAGGGTTCACTCTGGGGCCAACGTCCTGACTTTC CASSGWDRVHSGANVLTF
TRBJ2-1 once - TRBV19 TGTGCCAGTAGTATCGGGGTGGGCAATGAGCAGTTCTTC CASSIGVGNEQFF
TRBJ2-1 - TRBD1 TRBV24-1 TGTGCCACCAGTGACCGCATGTCAGGGGGCAATGAGCAGTTCTTC CATSDRMSGGNEQFF
TRBJ2-7 once - TRBV19 TGTGCCAGTAGTCCAGACAGGAGGAGGGAGCAGTACTTC CASSPDRRREQYF
TRBJ2-1 - - TRBV29-1 TGCAGCGCGCGACTGAACAATGAGCAGTTCTTC CSARLNNEQFF
TRBJ1-3 - - TRBV7-2 TGTGCCAGCAGCTTCCTAGGACGGCCGACCTCTGGAAACACCATATATTTT CASSFLGRPTSGNTIYF
TRBJ1-1 - - TRBV18 TGTGCCAGCTCACCGAGTGCAGACCCGAACACTGAAGCTTTCTTT CASSPSADPNTEAFF
TRBJ2-2 - - TRBV9 TGTGCCAGCAGCGTAGTGGCGGGATCTGACACCGGGGAGCTGTTTTTT CASSVVAGSDTGELFF
TRBJ1-2 - TRBD1 TRBV27 TGTGCCAGCAGCGACAGGGGACATGGCTACACCTTC CASSDRGHGYTF
TRBJ1-3 - - TRBV6-1 TGTGCCAGCAGTGTTTTCGGAAATTTAGGTCCCGGGAGAAACACCATATATTTT CASSVFGNLGPGRNTIYF
TRBJ2-6 - - TRBV6-1 TGTGCCAGCAGTGAAGTGTCGGAGGGGGCCAACGTCCTGACTTTC CASSEVSEGANVLTF
TRBJ2-5 - - TRBV4-1 TGCGCCAGCAGCCCCTTTATAGTCCTTGGGCAGAGGAAAGGAGAGACCCAGTACTTC CASSPFIVLGQRKGETQYF
TRBJ1-3 once - TRBV7-8 TGTGCCAGCAGCTTAGGCGACTCTGGAAACACCATATATTTT CASSLGDSGNTIYF
TRBJ2-1 - TRBD2 TRBV5-4 TGTGCCAGCAGCCCGGGGGGGGTTCTGAGCAATGAGCAGTTCTTC CASSPGGVLSNEQFF
TRBJ2-3 once TRBD2 TRBV11-2 TGTGCCAGCAGCTTAGGTGGACTAGGCCAAGATACGCAGTATTTT CASSLGGLGQDTQYF
TRBJ1-6 - - TRBV29-1 TGCAGCGTTCGGCAGGGGATGAAGGATTCACCCCTCCACTTT CSVRQGMKDSPLHF
TRBJ2-2 - - TRBV7-9 TGTGCCAGCAGCCCCCGGAGGGGAGGGGAGCTGTTTTTT CASSPRRGGELFF
TRBJ1-1 - - TRBV4-1 TGCGCCAGCAGCCCCGTTGACAGGAGGACTGAAGCTTTCTTT CASSPVDRRTEAFF
TRBJ1-2 once TRBD1 TRBV15 TGTGCCACCAGCCCAGACAGGGCCTATGGCTACACCTTC CATSPDRAYGYTF
TRBJ2-7 - - TRBV28 TGTGCCAGCAGTTCTTTTTTTGTGGGCCGCTCCTACGAGCAGTACTTC CASSSFFVGRSYEQYF
TRBJ2-1 - TRBD1 TRBV7-6 TGTGCCAGCAGCTTAGCAATACCCGGTGGGACAGGGGTCAATGAGCAGTTCTTC CASSLAIPGGTGVNEQFF
TRBJ2-5 - - TRBV3-1/TRBV3-2 TGTGCCAGCAGCCAAGCAGCCGCTTCATTAGGGGAGACCCAGTACTTC CASSQAAASLGETQYF
TRBJ1-2 - - TRBV4-1 TGCGCCAGCAGCCAAGATCTAAGGTTGGGAGGCTACACCTTC CASSQDLRLGGYTF
TRBJ2-3 - TRBD1 TRBV18 TGTGCCAGCTCAAGGGGACAGCTCCTGGGCACAGATACGCAGTATTTT CASSRGQLLGTDTQYF
TRBJ2-1 - TRBD2 TRBV5-4 TGTGCCAGCAGCTTGGGACTCCGGGGGGACTTAGGGAATGAGTTCTTC CASSLGLRGDLGNEFF
TRBJ2-1 - TRBD2 TRBV7-8 TGTGCCAGCAGCTTAGTAAGAGCGGGGGATTTATTCTTC CASSLVRAGDLFF
TRBJ1-4 few - TRBV10-3 TGTGCCATCAGTAGGACGGAAGTTGGTGAAAAACTGTTTTTT CAISRTEVGEKLFF
TRBJ1-4 - - TRBV20-1 TGCAGTGCTAGGGCGACAGGTGGGCTGTTTTTT CSARATGGLFF
TRBJ2-3 once - TRBV6-1 TGTGCCAGCAGTGAAAACATCGATACGCAGTATTTT CASSENIDTQYF